The rows below give T cell receptor beta chains drawn from one sample of a study of blood T cell repertoires in COVID-19. Sequencing was performed with immunoSEQ multiplex PCR; in TCRdb, only in-frame clones are kept and a portion is missing. This sample has a few hundred thousand clones, with 70% to 90% found just once. The sequencing sample was made of PBMCs or T cells enriched from blood (not recorded which). These TCRs come from a woman younger than 45 who had recovered from COVID-19. Both conserved end residues are part of each CDR3. Each record gives: V gene, clone size, J gene, D gene, CDR3 protein, CDR3 DNA. The D gene is left open where the match is weak. Expanded clones get a size class; other rows say once, few or many, or leave the size out.

v_call: TRBV3-1/TRBV3-2
clone_size: -
j_call: TRBJ2-5
d_call: -
cdr3_aa: CASSQDGSRETQYF
cdr3_nt: TGTGCCAGCAGCCAAGACGGTAGCAGAGAGACCCAGTACTTC

v_call: TRBV5-4
clone_size: -
j_call: TRBJ2-3
d_call: -
cdr3_aa: CASSRDNTPDTQYF
cdr3_nt: TGTGCCAGCAGCCGGGACAATACCCCAGATACGCAGTATTTT

v_call: TRBV7-9
clone_size: -
j_call: TRBJ2-1
d_call: TRBD1
cdr3_aa: CASRGTGHVEQFF
cdr3_nt: TGTGCCAGCAGGGGGACAGGGCACGTTGAGCAGTTCTTC

v_call: TRBV29-1
clone_size: -
j_call: TRBJ2-1
d_call: TRBD2
cdr3_aa: CSVEEGGFPNEQFF
cdr3_nt: TGCAGCGTTGAAGAGGGAGGGTTCCCCAATGAGCAGTTCTTC

v_call: TRBV10-2
clone_size: -
j_call: TRBJ2-6
d_call: TRBD1
cdr3_aa: CATRDRSSGANVLTF
cdr3_nt: TGCGCCACCCGGGACAGGAGCTCTGGGGCCAACGTCCTGACTTTC

v_call: TRBV30
clone_size: -
j_call: TRBJ2-1
d_call: TRBD2
cdr3_aa: CAWSVSLSGGLYNEQFF
cdr3_nt: TGTGCCTGGAGTGTCTCCCTTAGCGGGGGCCTTTACAATGAGCAGTTCTTC

v_call: TRBV5-1
clone_size: -
j_call: TRBJ2-7
d_call: -
cdr3_aa: CASSNPGTSYEQYF
cdr3_nt: TGCGCCAGCAGTAACCCCGGGACTTCCTACGAGCAGTACTTC

v_call: TRBV5-1
clone_size: once
j_call: TRBJ1-2
d_call: -
cdr3_aa: CASSLGVGGNYGYTF
cdr3_nt: TGCGCCAGCAGCTTGGGTGTAGGGGGTAACTATGGCTACACCTTC

v_call: TRBV3-1/TRBV3-2
clone_size: -
j_call: TRBJ1-2
d_call: TRBD1
cdr3_aa: CASSRRRGEGQAANGYTF
cdr3_nt: TGTGCCAGCAGTCGGAGACGCGGGGAGGGACAGGCAGCGAATGGCTACACCTTC

v_call: TRBV7-3
clone_size: -
j_call: TRBJ2-1
d_call: -
cdr3_aa: CASSLGDMRFF
cdr3_nt: TGTGCCAGCAGCTTGGGGGACATGAGGTTCTTC

v_call: TRBV4-1
clone_size: -
j_call: TRBJ1-6
d_call: -
cdr3_aa: CASSQVSSYNSPLHF
cdr3_nt: TGCGCCAGCAGCCAAGTGAGCTCCTATAATTCACCCCTCCACTTT

v_call: TRBV5-6
clone_size: -
j_call: TRBJ1-4
d_call: TRBD1
cdr3_aa: CASSLTGTGANEKLFF
cdr3_nt: TGTGCCAGCAGCTTGACCGGGACAGGGGCTAATGAAAAACTGTTTTTT

v_call: TRBV6-2/TRBV6-3
clone_size: -
j_call: TRBJ1-3
d_call: -
cdr3_aa: CASSFGGSGNTIYF
cdr3_nt: TGTGCCAGCAGTTTCGGGGGCTCTGGAAACACCATATATTTT

v_call: TRBV6-5
clone_size: -
j_call: TRBJ1-1
d_call: -
cdr3_aa: CASSTGRTSDTEAFF
cdr3_nt: TGTGCCAGCAGTACCGGGAGGACCTCGGACACTGAAGCTTTCTTT

v_call: TRBV19
clone_size: -
j_call: TRBJ2-5
d_call: -
cdr3_aa: CASSALETQYF
cdr3_nt: TGTGCCAGTAGCGCGTTAGAGACCCAGTACTTC

v_call: TRBV5-5
clone_size: once
j_call: TRBJ2-7
d_call: -
cdr3_aa: CASSLSGAYEQYF
cdr3_nt: TGTGCCAGCAGCTTGTCGGGGGCCTACGAGCAGTACTTC

v_call: TRBV27
clone_size: -
j_call: TRBJ2-5
d_call: TRBD1
cdr3_aa: CASSVDRGLETQYF
cdr3_nt: TGTGCCAGCAGTGTGGACAGGGGGCTTGAGACCCAGTACTTC

v_call: TRBV11-3
clone_size: -
j_call: TRBJ2-7
d_call: TRBD1
cdr3_aa: CAPQGASYEQYF
cdr3_nt: TGTGCCCCACAGGGGGCCTCCTACGAGCAGTACTTC

v_call: TRBV12-3/TRBV12-4
clone_size: -
j_call: TRBJ2-3
d_call: -
cdr3_aa: CATEGGGDTQYF
cdr3_nt: TGTGCCACCGAGGGGGGGGGAGATACGCAGTATTTT

v_call: TRBV11-2
clone_size: -
j_call: TRBJ1-3
d_call: TRBD1
cdr3_aa: CASRSTRQGRSGNTIYF
cdr3_nt: TGTGCCAGCAGGTCCACCCGACAGGGTCGCTCTGGAAACACCATATATTTT

v_call: TRBV30
clone_size: -
j_call: TRBJ1-3
d_call: -
cdr3_aa: CAWSVRGRGSGNTIYF
cdr3_nt: TGTGCCTGGAGTGTACGGGGCAGGGGATCTGGAAACACCATATATTTT

v_call: TRBV29-1
clone_size: -
j_call: TRBJ1-1
d_call: TRBD1
cdr3_aa: CSVARGLGTEAFF
cdr3_nt: TGCAGCGTCGCCAGGGGGCTGGGCACTGAAGCTTTCTTT

v_call: TRBV5-1
clone_size: -
j_call: TRBJ1-1
d_call: TRBD1
cdr3_aa: CASSTGQGAVFGEAFF
cdr3_nt: TGCGCCAGCAGCACGGGACAGGGGGCGGTCTTTGGTGAAGCTTTCTTT

v_call: TRBV3-1/TRBV3-2
clone_size: -
j_call: TRBJ1-2
d_call: -
cdr3_aa: CASSQGFQGGYGYTF
cdr3_nt: TGTGCCAGCAGCCAAGGTTTCCAGGGAGGCTATGGCTACACCTTC

v_call: TRBV6-5
clone_size: -
j_call: TRBJ1-2
d_call: -
cdr3_aa: CASSLYQGNARGYTF
cdr3_nt: TGTGCCAGCAGCCTATATCAGGGGAATGCACGTGGCTACACCTTC

v_call: TRBV4-2
clone_size: -
j_call: TRBJ2-6
d_call: -
cdr3_aa: CASSLEAAGANVLTF
cdr3_nt: TGTGCCAGCAGCCTGGAGGCGGCCGGGGCCAACGTCCTGACTTTC

v_call: TRBV14
clone_size: -
j_call: TRBJ1-2
d_call: -
cdr3_aa: CASSQDRRLLF
cdr3_nt: TGTGCCAGCAGCCAAGACAGGAGGTTACTCTTC

v_call: TRBV27
clone_size: -
j_call: TRBJ2-7
d_call: TRBD2
cdr3_aa: CASSPWGGRNEQYF
cdr3_nt: TGTGCCAGCAGCCCCTGGGGGGGACGGAACGAGCAGTACTTC

v_call: TRBV19
clone_size: once
j_call: TRBJ1-5
d_call: -
cdr3_aa: CASSIGQNNQPQHF
cdr3_nt: TGTGCCAGTAGTATAGGGCAGAACAATCAGCCCCAGCATTTT

v_call: TRBV7-2
clone_size: -
j_call: TRBJ2-2
d_call: -
cdr3_aa: CASSITGSAGELFF
cdr3_nt: TGTGCCAGCAGCATCACAGGGAGCGCCGGGGAGCTGTTTTTT

v_call: TRBV19
clone_size: -
j_call: TRBJ1-6
d_call: -
cdr3_aa: CASSIGAGGLNSPLHF
cdr3_nt: TGTGCCAGTAGTATAGGAGCGGGGGGCCTTAATTCACCCCTCCACTTT

v_call: TRBV2
clone_size: -
j_call: TRBJ1-3
d_call: -
cdr3_aa: CASRRGSGNTIYF
cdr3_nt: TGTGCCAGCAGGCGGGGTTCTGGAAACACCATATATTTT

v_call: TRBV19
clone_size: -
j_call: TRBJ1-2
d_call: -
cdr3_aa: CASSGERGGSPYGYTF
cdr3_nt: TGTGCCAGTAGTGGTGAAAGGGGGGGGTCACCCTATGGCTACACCTTC

v_call: TRBV9
clone_size: -
j_call: TRBJ2-2
d_call: -
cdr3_aa: CASSPQGVLPGELFF
cdr3_nt: TGTGCCAGCAGCCCCCAAGGGGTGCTACCCGGGGAGCTGTTTTTT

v_call: TRBV5-5
clone_size: -
j_call: TRBJ2-5
d_call: -
cdr3_aa: CASSGIQGYQETQYF
cdr3_nt: TGTGCCAGCAGCGGAATACAGGGATACCAAGAGACCCAGTACTTC

v_call: TRBV9
clone_size: -
j_call: TRBJ1-1
d_call: -
cdr3_aa: CASSVGQENTEAFF
cdr3_nt: TGTGCCAGCAGCGTAGGGCAGGAGAACACTGAAGCTTTCTTT

v_call: TRBV3-1/TRBV3-2
clone_size: -
j_call: TRBJ2-3
d_call: TRBD2
cdr3_aa: CASSQVGRGDEDTQYF
cdr3_nt: TGTGCCAGCAGCCAAGTGGGGCGGGGGGACGAAGATACGCAGTATTTT

v_call: TRBV5-1
clone_size: -
j_call: TRBJ1-2
d_call: -
cdr3_aa: CASSLPQEAYGYTF
cdr3_nt: TGCGCCAGCAGCTTACCCCAAGAGGCCTATGGCTACACCTTC

v_call: TRBV3-1/TRBV3-2
clone_size: -
j_call: TRBJ1-2
d_call: -
cdr3_aa: CASSKDRYGYTF
cdr3_nt: TGTGCCAGCAGCAAGGACAGATATGGCTACACCTTC

v_call: TRBV4-3
clone_size: -
j_call: TRBJ1-2
d_call: -
cdr3_aa: CASSQEGSGGYTF
cdr3_nt: TGCGCCAGCAGCCAAGAAGGCTCGGGAGGCTACACCTTC

v_call: TRBV10-3
clone_size: -
j_call: TRBJ1-5
d_call: -
cdr3_aa: CAISESKMAAGSQHF
cdr3_nt: TGTGCCATCAGTGAGTCGAAAATGGCGGCGGGGTCCCAGCATTTT

v_call: TRBV4-2
clone_size: -
j_call: TRBJ2-1
d_call: -
cdr3_aa: CASSQDDRAGYSYNEQFF
cdr3_nt: TGTGCCAGCAGCCAAGATGATAGGGCGGGGTACTCCTACAATGAGCAGTTCTTC

v_call: TRBV10-2
clone_size: -
j_call: TRBJ1-2
d_call: -
cdr3_aa: CASSEGRAGIKYYGYTF
cdr3_nt: TGCGCCAGCAGTGAGGGTCGGGCAGGGATCAAATACTATGGCTACACCTTC

v_call: TRBV30
clone_size: -
j_call: TRBJ1-1
d_call: -
cdr3_aa: CAWSNRMNTEAFF
cdr3_nt: TGTGCCTGGAGCAACAGGATGAACACTGAAGCTTTCTTT